These 31 T cell receptor beta chains were sequenced from one sample in a study of shared clonotypes between healthy human individuals. Data came from immunoSEQ multiplex PCR; TCRdb stores just in-frame clones and leaves some out. The sample records about 1 million clones, under 80% being singletons. Sequences were obtained from memory CD4+ T cells sorted from blood. Subset here: CD45RA-negative fraction. The source is a man between 18 and 35 years old in good health.

This chain joins TRBV7-9 and TRBJ1-1; perhaps TRBD1 as D (6 bases). CDR3 length equals 14 residues. The germline V gene encodes CDR1 SEHNR and CDR2 FQNEAQ (reference sequence). The V end was cut by 5 bases, the J end by 6 bases, with 16 bases between. This CDR3 reads CASSPRDRRAEAFF. DNA of the CDR3: TGTGCCAGCAGCCCCCGTGACAGGCGGGCTGAAGCTTTCTTT.

Remarks on this clone: Within the sample, other DNA sequences also encode this same CDR3. The CDR3 bases are TGCGCCAGCAGCCAAACCGGGACAGGGTCCTACAATGAGCAGTTCTTC. Its protein is CASSQTGTGSYNEQFF. J is TRBJ2-1 and V is TRBV5-1; TRBD1 agrees at 9 bases. Germline V CDR1 and CDR2: SGHRS, YFSETQ. This CDR3 has 16 residues. The J segment lost 1 base and the V segment lost 4 bases, leaving 6 bases of the junction unmatched.

The chain is built from TRBV5-4 and TRBJ2-5, with 10 bases fitting TRBD2. With 4 bases clipped from V and 5 bases from J, the junction kept 11 bases outside the gene matches. Looked up from germline, CDR1 is SGHNT and CDR2 is YYREEE (reference sequence). This CDR3 region has 16 residues. The CDR3 here is CASSNDPGLALETQYF. CDR3 nucleotides: TGTGCCAGCAGCAACGACCCGGGACTAGCGCTCGAGACCCAGTACTTC.

CDR3 coding DNA: TGTGCCAGCAGTCCTCATATCGGGACCTACGAGCAGTACTTC. Translating it yields CASSPHIGTYEQYF. The rearrangement uses TRBV6-6 and TRBJ2-5; weak D call: TRBD2 (5 bases). The DNA matches TRBJ2-7 better at its end, which makes the J call doubtful. The CDR3 loop spans 14 amino acids. The germline CDR1 and CDR2 sequences are MNHNY and SVGAGI (reference sequence).

The rearrangement joins TRBV6-5 to TRBJ2-7; 7 bases fit TRBD1. The CDR3 extends over 15 amino acids. From germline, CDR1 is MNHEY and CDR2 SVGAGI. V was clipped by 10 bases and J by 4 bases; unmatched bases: 16. CDR3 amino acids: CATQDRDRLVYEQYF. The CDR3, as DNA: TGTGCCACCCAAGACAGGGACCGCCTAGTATACGAGCAGTACTTC.

V gene TRBV28 combines with J gene TRBJ1-5; no clear D. CDR3 length: 14 amino acids. From germline, CDR1 is MDHEN and CDR2 SYDVKM. V dropped 6 bases and J dropped 0 bases, with 9 bases sitting between them. The CDR3 bases are TGTGCCAGCAGGCGAGTCTATAGCAATCAGCCCCAGCATTTT. It encodes CASRRVYSNQPQHF. The variable domain in full, completed from reference TRBV28 and TRBJ1-5, reads DVKVTQSSRYLVKRTGEKVFLECVQDMDHENMFWYRQDPGLGLRLIYFSYDVKMKEKGDIPEGYSVSREKKERFSLILESASTNQTSMYLCASRRVYSNQPQHFGDGTRLSIL.

The rearrangement uses TRBV4-3 and TRBJ1-2, with D possibly matching TRBD1 (6 bases). The V end lost 7 bases, the J end lost 0 bases, and 15 bases lay between the germline ends. CDR3 length: 15 residues. The germline V gene has CDR1 LGHNA and CDR2 YSLEER. The CDR3 DNA follows: TGCGCCAGCAAGACAGGAGTCACGTCTAACTATGGCTACACCTTC. Translation: CASKTGVTSNYGYTF.

This clone appeared a single time. The chain's CDR3 is CASSPTTLYSGNTIYF. CDR3 sequence (DNA): TGTGCCAGCTCACCGACAACTCTTTACTCTGGAAACACCATATATTTT. The rearrangement uses TRBV18 and TRBJ1-3; D not certain. Looked up from germline, CDR1 is KGHSH and CDR2 is LQKENI. This CDR3 has 16 amino acids. Trimming left V 3 bases short and J 0 bases short, with 12 bases between.

The rearrangement uses TRBV7-9 and TRBJ2-2, with D uncertain. CDR1 and CDR2 from the germline V gene are SEHNR and FQNEAQ (reference sequence). The CDR3 spans 14 residues. V lost 3 bases and J 0 bases, leaving 5 bases between the germline ends. In DNA form, the CDR3 reads TGTGCCAGCAGCTTCTCTTCGAACACCGGGGAGCTGTTTTTT. Translating gives CASSFSSNTGELFF. Filled out from reference TRBV7-9 and TRBJ2-2, the complete variable domain reads DTGVSQNPRHKITKRGQNVTFRCDPISEHNRLYWYRQTLGQGPEFLTYFQNEAQLEKSRLLSDRFSAERPKGSFSTLEIQRTEQGDSAMYLCASSFSSNTGELFFGEGSRLTVL.

This chain joins TRBV7-2 and TRBJ1-2, with D perhaps TRBD1 (5 bases). V dropped 5 bases and J dropped 8 bases, with 21 bases sitting between them. The CDR3 runs to 15 residues. Germline-derived CDR1 and CDR2 are SGHTA and FQGNSA. Here the CDR3 DNA reads TGTGCCAGCAGCCCACGTTTGGGGGGGAGGGGCGGCTACACCTTC. It codes for CASSPRLGGRGGYTF.

This clone was seen a few times. The J gene is TRBJ2-5, the V gene TRBV11-1, with 7 bases aligning to TRBD2. Germline CDR1 SGHAT, CDR2 FQDESV (reference sequence). The CDR3 covers 14 residues. The V and J ends lost 4 bases and 4 bases, in that order; junction bases with no gene match: 6. CDR3 residues: CASSSWTSRETQYF. CDR3 nucleotides: TGTGCCAGCAGCTCCTGGACTAGTAGAGAGACCCAGTACTTC.

CDR3 sequence (DNA): TGTGCCAGCAGCTTAGTTAGCCCTGAAGCTTTCTTT. This codes for CASSLVSPEAFF. The chain recombines TRBV7-2 with TRBJ1-1; D remains ambiguous. CDR1 is SGHTA and CDR2 is FQGNSA in the germline V gene. There are 12 residues in the CDR3. V was pared by 1 base and J by 6 bases, with 6 bases between.

A remark on this clone: Other nucleotide sequences in the sample specify the same CDR3. This sequence joins TRBV19 and TRBJ1-3; D uncertain. The germline V gene encodes CDR1 LNHDA and CDR2 SQIVND (reference sequence). CDR3 length equals 12 residues. V shed 7 bases and J shed 0 bases, with 4 bases lying between them. The CDR3 loop reads CASINSGNTIYF. In DNA form, the CDR3 reads TGTGCCAGTATCAACTCTGGAAACACCATATATTTT.

V is TRBV5-4 and J is TRBJ1-1; D is uncertain. Trimming took off 4 bases at V and 1 base at J, with 11 bases between the two ends. Germline CDR1 is SGHNT and CDR2 is YYREEE (reference sequence). The CDR3 extends over 14 amino acids. The CDR3 spells CASSPQRQNTEAFF. CDR3 sequence (DNA): TGTGCCAGCAGCCCGCAGCGTCAGAACACTGAAGCTTTCTTT.

The rearrangement joins TRBV7-2 to TRBJ2-2; 10 nucleotides align to TRBD2. Looked up from germline, CDR1 is SGHTA and CDR2 is FQGNSA. The CDR3 runs to 14 residues. Trimming cost V 6 bases and J 7 bases; bases outside gene matches: 5. The CDR3 coding sequence is TGTGCCAGCAGTCGCGGACTAGCGGTCGGGGAGCTGTTTTTT. It codes for CASSRGLAVGELFF.

Of note for this clone: The conserved closing phenylalanine or tryptophan is absent in this CDR3, likely reflecting a read error. It is unclear where the CDR3 begins or ends on the DNA, so no DNA is shown, and the CDR3 is as TCRdb lists it. The genes are TRBV20-1 and TRBJ1-1; TRBD1 is the table's D call, not checked against the DNA. Germline CDR1 is DFQATT and CDR2 is SNEGSKA (reference sequence). The length of the CDR3 is 11 amino acids, counting both ends. CDR3 region: CSAILSPGASL.

This clone has only one observation. The chain links TRBV10-3 to TRBJ1-1; D is uncertain. The germline gives CDR1 ENHRY, CDR2 SYGVKD. The V and J ends lost 4 bases and 5 bases respectively, with 8 bases between them. The CDR3 runs 12 residues. CDR3 amino acids: CAISAGVTEAFF. As DNA, the CDR3 is TGTGCCATCAGTGCCGGGGTAACTGAAGCTTTCTTT.

V is TRBV5-1 and J is TRBJ2-6; no firm D call. Trimming pared 5 bases from V and 3 bases from J, leaving 9 bases between. Germline CDR1 SGHRS, CDR2 YFSETQ. CDR3 length equals 14 residues. The CDR3 nucleotides are TGCGCCAGCAGACAAACCAGTGGGGCCAACGTCCTGACTTTC. Its protein product is CASRQTSGANVLTF. Complete variable domain (other parts from reference TRBV5-1 and TRBJ2-6): KAGVTQTPRYLIKTRGQQVTLSCSPISGHRSVSWYQQTPGQGLQFLFEYFSETQRNKGNFPGRFSGRQFSNSRSEMNVSTLELGDSALYLCASRQTSGANVLTFGAGSRLTVL.

The chain joins TRBV5-1 to TRBJ2-5, with 12 bases lining up with TRBD2. The V segment lost 4 bases and the J segment 2 bases; nucleotides outside the gene matches: 9. Germline values: CDR1 SGHRS, CDR2 YFSETQ. CDR3 length: 17 residues. CDR3 sequence reads: CASSQSGLAGGQETQYF. The CDR3 bases are TGCGCCAGCAGCCAGAGTGGTCTAGCGGGGGGGCAAGAGACCCAGTACTTC.

This clone was counted once. V gene TRBV6-1 combines with J gene TRBJ1-6; 10 nucleotides agree with TRBD1. CDR3 size: 16 residues. Germline lookup yields CDR1 MNHNS and CDR2 SASEGT. V dropped 1 base and J dropped 10; count of bases not matched to a gene: 7. In DNA, the CDR3 is TGTGCCAGCAGTGAAGTAGGGACAGGGGTGCGGTCACCCCTCCACTTT. It yields the protein CASSEVGTGVRSPLHF.

Of note for this clone: Other nucleotide sequences from this sample produce the same CDR3. CDR3 sequence (DNA): TGTGCCAGCAGTGATGGTCGAAATTCACCCCTCCACTTT. As protein: CASSDGRNSPLHF. The V and J genes are TRBV6-4 and TRBJ1-6; D gene uncertain. Germline V lookup: CDR1 MRHNA, CDR2 SNTAGT. CDR3 length: 13 residues. Trimming stripped 3 bases from V and 7 bases from J, with 7 bases between.

V usage is TRBV18 and J usage is TRBJ1-1, with D unresolved. Germline V gene lookup returns CDR1 KGHSH and CDR2 LQKENI. The CDR3 consists of 14 residues. Deletions cut 3 bases from V and 4 bases from J, with 12 bases between. The CDR3 loop reads CASSPQANPTEAFF. The CDR3 DNA is TGTGCCAGCTCACCTCAAGCTAACCCCACTGAAGCTTTCTTT.

The chain uses TRBV2 and TRBJ1-2; D unresolved. CDR1 SNHLY and CDR2 FYNNEI come from the germline V gene. V shed 6 bases and J shed 5 bases, with 13 bases lying between them. CDR3 length: 13 amino acids. The CDR3 loop reads CASRPDGEYGYTF. The CDR3, as DNA: TGTGCCAGCAGGCCGGACGGCGAATATGGCTACACCTTC.

J is TRBJ2-1 and V is TRBV7-2; 16 bases are a match to TRBD2. The V gene end was trimmed by 2 bases and the J gene end by 7 bases; junction bases not matched to a gene: 2. The CDR3 totals 16 residues. In germline, CDR1 is SGHTA, CDR2 FQGNSA. The CDR3 DNA reads TGTGCCAGCAGCTTAATGGGACTAGCGGGAGGGAATGAGCAGTTCTTC. This codes for CASSLMGLAGGNEQFF.

This clone was seen many times. The same CDR3 can be traced to other DNA sequences in this sample. The chain uses TRBV4-1 and TRBJ2-5; no definite D call. CDR3 length: 11 residues. Germline CDR1 is MGHRA and CDR2 is YSYEKL. V lost 1 base and J 9 bases, leaving 6 bases between the germline ends. In DNA, the CDR3 is TGCGCCAGCAGCCAAGTTCCAGCCCAGTACTTC. This sequence encodes CASSQVPAQYF.

This sequence joins TRBV5-4 and TRBJ2-5, with 7 nucleotides matching TRBD1. The germline V gene encodes CDR1 SGHNT and CDR2 YYREEE (reference sequence). This CDR3 spans 16 amino acids. Trimming at V came to 1 base and at J to 2 bases, leaving 8 bases not matched to a gene. CDR3 region: CASSLMHVGQQETQYF. The CDR3 nucleotides read TGTGCCAGCAGCTTGATGCATGTGGGACAGCAAGAGACCCAGTACTTC.

The chain is built from TRBV9 and TRBJ2-2; D is ambiguous. V lost 2 bases and J 4 bases, leaving 9 bases between the germline ends. The CDR3 length is 14 residues. Germline V gene data show CDR1 as SGDLS and CDR2 as YYNGEE. In DNA form, the CDR3 reads TGTGCCAGCAGCGTGGGCACCTTCACCGGGGAGCTGTTTTTT. It yields the protein CASSVGTFTGELFF.

This rearrangement joins TRBV5-6 to TRBJ2-1; D not certain. V lost 2 bases and J 4 bases, leaving 7 bases between the germline ends. The CDR3 is made up of 13 amino acids. CDR1 and CDR2 from the germline V gene are SGHDT and YYEEEE. The chain's CDR3 is CASSLLRYNEQFF. The CDR3 bases are TGTGCCAGCAGCTTATTGCGGTACAATGAGCAGTTCTTC.

This clone was seen once. The chain uses TRBV5-6 and TRBJ1-2; D is unresolved. V lost 0 bases and J 8 bases, leaving 14 bases between the germline ends. Germline CDR1 SGHDT, CDR2 YYEEEE. The CDR3 sequence is 14 residues long. CDR3 DNA sequence: TGTGCCAGCAGCTTGGTTGCGGGAAATAGGGGCTACACCTTC. It yields the protein CASSLVAGNRGYTF. Filled out from reference TRBV5-6 and TRBJ1-2, the complete variable domain reads DAGVTQSPTHLIKTRGQQVTLRCSPKSGHDTVSWYQQALGQGPQFIFQYYEEEERQRGNFPDRFSGHQFPNYSSELNVNALLLGDSALYLCASSLVAGNRGYTFGSGTRLTVV.

The chain uses TRBV10-2 and TRBJ2-7; D unresolved. The CDR3 has 13 amino acids. Germline CDR1 is WSHSY and CDR2 is SAAADI. The germline V and J ends were trimmed by 8 bases and 0 bases, with 11 bases remaining between them. The CDR3 reads CASRWSPSYEQYF. Written as DNA, the CDR3 is TGCGCCAGCCGCTGGAGCCCCTCCTACGAGCAGTACTTC.

This clone was seen a single time. The chain employs TRBV6-1 and TRBJ2-7; 8 nucleotides line up with TRBD1. J lost 4 bases, V lost 6 bases, and 8 bases had no gene match. From germline, CDR1 is MNHNS and CDR2 SASEGT. This CDR3 is built from 14 residues. Here the CDR3 reads CASSLDRVGYEQYF. The CDR3 DNA sequence: TGTGCCAGCAGCCTGGACAGGGTAGGATACGAGCAGTACTTC.